The 3 T cell receptor beta chains presented below share a single source sample, sequenced in a study of cytomegalovirus exposure and HLA in healthy donors. The PCR contained 60 Vbeta and 13 Jbeta primers. Generated by immunoSEQ multiplex PCR, the TCRdb table keeps only in-frame clones and is missing some. The table shows 150,000 or so clones, with approximately 72% occurring only once. Sequencing was performed on PBMCs. These receptors were collected from a human donor in good health.

V is TRBV5-1 and J is TRBJ2-1, with 8 positions matching TRBD2. This CDR3 contains 13 residues. Losses at the gene ends were 1 base for V and 9 bases for J; bases not matched to a gene: 3. Per germline, CDR1 SGHRS and CDR2 YFSETQ. CDR3 bases: TGCGCCAGCAGCTTGCGGGGGGGCAGTGAGCAGTTCTTC. It yields the protein CASSLRGGSEQFF.

The chain combines TRBV19 with TRBJ2-3, with D unresolved. V lost 4 bases and J 4 bases, leaving 6 bases between the germline ends. There are 12 residues in the CDR3. The V gene's germline CDR1 is LNHDA and CDR2 SQIVND (reference sequence). CDR3 DNA sequence: TGTGCCAGTAGTAACAGTGCAGATACGCAGTATTTT. The encoded protein is CASSNSADTQYF.

The rearrangement uses TRBV7-2 and TRBJ2-7; 9 bases are a match to TRBD1. CDR1 is SGHTA and CDR2 is FQGNSA in the germline V gene. Unmatched junction bases numbered 9, after V lost 5 bases and J lost 4 bases. The CDR3 covers 15 residues. This CDR3 is CASSPSGTGIYEQYF. CDR3 nucleotides: TGTGCCAGCAGCCCTTCCGGGACAGGGATTTACGAGCAGTACTTC.